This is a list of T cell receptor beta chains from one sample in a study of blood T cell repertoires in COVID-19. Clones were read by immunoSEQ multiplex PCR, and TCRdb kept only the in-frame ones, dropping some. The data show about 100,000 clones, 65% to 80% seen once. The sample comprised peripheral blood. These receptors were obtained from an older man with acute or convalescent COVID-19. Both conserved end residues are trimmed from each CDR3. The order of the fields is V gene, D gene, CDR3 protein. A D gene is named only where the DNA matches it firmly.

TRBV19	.	ASSRRGGEKLF
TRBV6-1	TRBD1	ASSAPTGITYNSPLH
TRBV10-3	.	AISDPNRDKAAGEKLF
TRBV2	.	ANKQGIANTEAF
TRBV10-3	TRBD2	AISESRTSASYEQY
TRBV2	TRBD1	ASSANRGPDTQY
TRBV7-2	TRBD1	ASSLGQGGYNEQF
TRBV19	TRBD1	ASSTWAGGRGNQPQH
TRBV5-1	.	ASSLDEGRYDIQY
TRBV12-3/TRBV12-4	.	ASRLSQGYEQY
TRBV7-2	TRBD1	ASSPDWDRGAETQY
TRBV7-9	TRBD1	ASSLPLTGGDYGYT
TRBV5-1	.	ASSLRGPGYT
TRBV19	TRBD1	ASRRGQGDSYEQY
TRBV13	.	ASSLGTVPPDTQY
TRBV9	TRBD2	ASSVGRLAGGQDTQY
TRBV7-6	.	ASSLGGAAGEEYT